This T cell receptor beta chain was documented in a study of shared clonotypes between healthy human individuals. Per the germline V gene, CDR1 is MNHEY and CDR2 is SMNVEV (reference sequence). CDR3 length: 12 amino acids. Trimming stripped 5 bases from V and 6 bases from J, with 11 bases between. There are many counts of this clone. Its cognate antigen is unknown. At deep level, the assay was performed. This table comes from immunoSEQ multiplex PCR, and its TCRdb copy is limited to in-frame clones, with some not included. This table holds 980,000 or so clones, over 60% found once. Study outcomes and limitations: The researchers took only blood, and tissue repertoires probably look different.

Naive CD45RA+ and memory CD45RA-negative subsets were split from CD4+ cells. Input material: memory CD4+ T cells sorted from blood. The subset here: CD45RA-negative fraction. V is TRBV27 and J is TRBJ2-7; maybe TRBD2 (6 bases). The sequence derives from a young man in good health. DNA of the CDR3: TGTGCCAGCAGTCCCGTGGGGGGCGAGCAGTACTTC. Translated, it gives CASSPVGGEQYF.